The T cell receptor beta chain under discussion was sequenced for a study of blood T cells in healthy people across ages. General study results and limits: Both naive CD4+ cell counts and diversity were greater in long-lived donors than in aged donors. Getting older went along with TCR beta diversity per million T cells dropping roughly linearly.

A J-beta primer mix and a sample-barcoded 5' primer were used in a second PCR of about 7 to 12 cycles. A template-switch adaptor with 12 random nucleotides tagged each cDNA molecule. In TCRdb, the 5' RACE reads were re-called with MiXCR into one record per CDR3 protein. Of around 1.5 million distinct CDR3 sequences listed, around 39% were seen once; the top ten hold 7% to 9.5%. As regards this clonotype: Its cognate antigen is unknown.

V was pared by 2 bases and J by 5 bases, with 24 bases between. The CDR3 runs to 18 residues. Germline CDR1 is WSHSY and CDR2 is SAAADI. Isolated per sample were at least 6 million PBMCs. The chain recombines TRBV10-2 with TRBJ1-1; D call uncertain. The sequencing input was blood. The origin of this receptor is a woman in her late teens or twenties in good health. The CDR3 region is CASSESRGYEQMRTEAFF. The CDR3 coding sequence is TGCGCCAGCAGTGAGAGTCGTGGATACGAACAAATGAGGACTGAAGCTTTCTTT.